This TCR beta chain was documented in a study of blood T cell repertoires in COVID-19. Trimming removed 6 bases from V and 1 base from J; junction bases left unmatched: 11. The length of the CDR3 is 17 residues. Germline V gene lookup returns CDR1 MNHEY and CDR2 SMNVEV (reference sequence). Only in-frame clones appear in the TCRdb table, and some are missing; sequencing was by immunoSEQ multiplex PCR. The table lists over 140,000 clones, 60% to 80% of them singletons. The source of this sequence is a woman in her forties or fifties who had recovered from COVID-19. Sample: PBMCs or T cells enriched from blood (not recorded which). The J gene is TRBJ2-7, the V gene TRBV27, with 11 bases aligning to TRBD1. CDR3 protein: CASRRTSGQGVSYEQYF. The CDR3 DNA follows: TGTGCCAGCAGGAGGACTTCGGGACAGGGGGTGTCCTACGAGCAGTACTTC.